What follows is one TCR beta chain and its context. This entry comes from a study of control samples from healthy donors and cancer patients. Trimming left V 3 bases short and J 0 bases short, with 5 bases between. The germline gives CDR1 SGHDT, CDR2 YYEEEE. This CDR3 contains 13 residues. Assay used: immunoSEQ multiplex PCR; TCRdb lists only in-frame clones, some missing. The repertoire includes over 200,000 clones, almost 85% of them detected once, and 13% sits in the top ten. The chain combines TRBV5-6 with TRBJ2-3, with D uncertain. Sequenced material: PBMCs. The TCR originated in a woman aged 60-75 years with lung cancer. This chain's CDR3 is CASSSLSTDTQYF. CDR3 coding DNA: TGTGCCAGCAGCTCACTGAGCACAGATACGCAGTATTTT.